This entry describes one T cell receptor beta chain. This sample is part of a study of cytomegalovirus exposure and HLA in healthy donors. Use of 60 Vbeta and 13 Jbeta primers characterized the PCR. The method was immunoSEQ multiplex PCR; TCRdb's version includes in-frame clones alone and lacks a portion of them. The sample has about 59,000 clones; under 80% are singletons. V was trimmed by 1 base and J by 1 base, leaving 7 bases between them. Germline V lookup: CDR1 LGHNA, CDR2 YNFKEQ. The CDR3 contains 14 residues. This TCR was sampled from a man younger than 40 in good health and CMV-seropositive. The chain combines TRBV4-2 with TRBJ2-5; D unresolved. Sequenced material: PBMCs. CDR3 in DNA: TGTGCCAGCAGCCAAGCGCGTGCCCAAGAGACCCAGTACTTC. Its translation: CASSQARAQETQYF.